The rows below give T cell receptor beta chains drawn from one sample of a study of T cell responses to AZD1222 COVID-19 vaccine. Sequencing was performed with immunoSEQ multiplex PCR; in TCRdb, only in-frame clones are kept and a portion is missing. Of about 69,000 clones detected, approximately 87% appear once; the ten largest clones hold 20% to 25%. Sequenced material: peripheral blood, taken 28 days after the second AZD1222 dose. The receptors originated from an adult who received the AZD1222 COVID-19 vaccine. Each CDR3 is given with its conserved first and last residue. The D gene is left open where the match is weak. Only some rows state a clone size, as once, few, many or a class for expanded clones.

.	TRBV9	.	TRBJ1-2	CASSVQGSYTF	TGTGCCAGCAGCGTACAGGGCTCCTACACCTTC
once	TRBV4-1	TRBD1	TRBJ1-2	CASSQEKGWTGGNGYTF	TGCGCCAGCAGCCAAGAAAAAGGGTGGACAGGGGGTAATGGCTACACCTTC
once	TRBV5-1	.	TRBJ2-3	CASSLGTARDTQYF	TGCGCCAGCAGCTTGGGGACAGCCAGAGATACGCAGTATTTT
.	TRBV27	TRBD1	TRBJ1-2	CASRGQTDYGYTF	TGTGCCAGTCGGGGACAGACGGATTATGGCTACACCTTC
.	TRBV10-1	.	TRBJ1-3	CASSESMAGTIYF	TGCGCCAGCAGTGAGTCGATGGCGGGCACCATATATTTT
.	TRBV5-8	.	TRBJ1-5	CASSLTNQPQHF	TGTGCCAGCAGCTTAACCAACCAGCCCCAGCATTTT
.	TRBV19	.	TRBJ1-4	CASSILVGGEKLFF	TGTGCCAGTAGTATACTGGTGGGGGGCGAAAAACTGTTTTTT
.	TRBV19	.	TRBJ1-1	CASSGRFEAFF	TGTGCCAGTAGTGGGCGGTTTGAAGCTTTCTTT
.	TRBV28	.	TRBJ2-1	CASSFDAPGTPSYNEQFF	TGTGCCAGCAGTTTCGACGCCCCAGGGACCCCCTCCTACAATGAGCAGTTCTTC
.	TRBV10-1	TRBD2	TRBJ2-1	CASSPLGGRDEQFF	TGCGCCAGCAGTCCTCTCGGCGGGAGAGATGAGCAGTTCTTC
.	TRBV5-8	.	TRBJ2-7	CASSQISYGGYF	TGTGCCAGCAGCCAAATCAGTTACGGGGGGTACTTC
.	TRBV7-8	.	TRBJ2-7	CASSPGQGEQYF	TGTGCCAGCAGCCCGGGACAAGGCGAGCAGTACTTC
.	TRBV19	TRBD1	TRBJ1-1	CASGDRGSGNTEAFF	TGTGCCAGCGGGGACAGGGGTTCTGGGAACACTGAAGCTTTCTTT
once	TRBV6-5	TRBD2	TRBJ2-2	CASRELAGPGELFF	TGTGCCAGCAGGGAGTTAGCGGGGCCTGGGGAGCTGTTTTTT
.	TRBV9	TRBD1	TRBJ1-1	CASSLQGGRERAFF	TGTGCCAGCAGCCTCCAGGGGGGCCGGGAAAGGGCTTTCTTT
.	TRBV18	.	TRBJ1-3	CASSPPGGPGNTIYF	TGTGCCAGCTCACCACCGGGGGGGCCCGGAAACACCATATATTTT